This T cell receptor beta chain was observed in a study of PD-L1 blockade in urothelial cancer. The method was immunoSEQ multiplex PCR; TCRdb's version includes in-frame clones alone and lacks a portion of them. The data show about 76,000 clones, 84% seen once. The junction had 10 bases not matched to a gene; V was cut back by 5 bases and J by 2 bases. This CDR3 is 16 amino acids long. Germline V lookup: CDR1 MGHDK, CDR2 SYGVNS. Between 1 and 8 samples, pretreatment and on-treatment, were given by each patient. The material was PBMCs, obtained around atezolizumab (anti-PD-L1) treatment. The chain combines TRBV25-1 with TRBJ2-5; 8 bases match TRBD1. The clonotype originates from a man aged 70 or older with urothelial cancer. CDR3 DNA sequence: TGTGCCAGCAGTAAGACCGGGACAGGATTTCAAGAGACCCAGTACTTC. Its protein is CASSKTGTGFQETQYF.